This T cell receptor beta chain is drawn from a study of Tregs in tolerant kidney transplant recipients. Study-wide points: Validation in larger populations is needed because few patients were studied. Tregs expanded with activated donor B cells seemed most donor-specific.

Assay used: immunoSEQ multiplex PCR; TCRdb lists only in-frame clones, some missing. Of roughly 52,000 clones listed, about 90% were seen once; the top ten hold 12% to 15%. Mixed chimerism was transient after nonmyeloablative marrow transplants from related graft donors. Germline loops: CDR1 MNHEY, CDR2 SMNVEV (reference sequence). V was shortened by 3 bases and J by 4 bases, with 10 bases between the two germline ends. The CDR3 is 14 amino acids. As for this clone: Antigen specificity is unknown.

This sequence originates from a human patient who received a combined kidney and bone marrow transplant. Some T cells may be the graft donor's. The sequencing used CD8+ T cells from blood (PBMCs), collected 24 months after the transplant. V usage is TRBV27 and J usage is TRBJ1-5; possible D gene TRBD1, 5 bases. In DNA form, the CDR3 reads TGTGCCAGCAGTTTTACTGGGGGGAATCAGCCCCAGCATTTT. Amino acid sequence: CASSFTGGNQPQHF.